The text below deals with one T cell receptor (beta chain). The sample originates from a study of blood T cell repertoires in COVID-19. Living in 24 US areas, the participants were between roughly 18 and 90 years of age. In assigning cohorts, the study relied on participant-reported clinical history. Original methodology: Quantification of nucleated cells was approximated via reference gene primer amplification. Assay: immunoSEQ multiplex PCR; the TCRdb copy retains only in-frame clones and omits some. V and J calls plus clone size are reproduced from that table; the DNA served to infer D and trimming. The sample includes approximately 290,000 clones, around 85% of them seen just once. Per the germline V gene, CDR1 is DFQATT and CDR2 is SNEGSKA (reference sequence). Trimming left V 5 bases short and J 4 bases short, with 8 bases between. CDR3 length equals 11 residues.

The sequenced sample consisted of PBMCs or T cells enriched from blood (not recorded which). The chain couples TRBV20-1 to TRBJ1-1; D unresolved. The TCR comes from a woman aged 25 to 39 who had recovered from COVID-19. The DNA of the CDR3 is TGCAGTGCTGCCCACACCACTGAAGCTTTCTTT. The encoded protein is CSAAHTTEAFF.